A single sample is the source of the 6 T cell receptor beta chains below, sequenced in a study of identical twins. TCRdb redid the calling of the 5' RACE reads with MiXCR, one entry per CDR3 protein. The table lists roughly 720,000 distinct CDR3 sequences, 15% to 20% of them singletons. The data also belong to a second study, concerning T cells expressing NK-cell markers.

The specimen was PBMCs. These receptors all stem from a woman aged 18-30 years in good health.

A remark on this clonotype: A read error may account for a junction end that differs from germline. The chain carries TRBV6-5 and TRBJ2-1; 8 bases are shared with TRBD2. CDR3 length: 15 residues. Germline CDR1 reads MNHEY; CDR2 reads SVGAGI. CDR3 region: CASSYWAGGHNEHFF. In DNA, the CDR3 is TGTGCCAGCAGTTACTGGGCGGGGGGACACAATGAGCACTTCTTC.

This chain uses TRBV6-1 with TRBJ1-3; D remains unclear. Germline lookup yields CDR1 MNHNS and CDR2 SASEGT. The CDR3 loop spans 12 amino acids. V lost 11 bases and J 2 bases, leaving 10 bases between the germline ends. For the CDR3, the DNA is TGTGCCTCCCTAGATCCTGGAAACACCATATATTTT. Protein: CASLDPGNTIYF.

This clonotype was counted a few times. V is TRBV20-1 and J is TRBJ2-7, with 9 nucleotides matching TRBD2. Germline CDR1 DFQATT, CDR2 SNEGSKA (reference sequence). This CDR3 has 14 amino acids. The J segment lost 6 bases and the V segment lost 1 base, leaving 7 bases of the junction unmatched. As DNA, the CDR3 is TGCAGTGCTAGAGTAGCGGGAGTTAGTGCCGAGCAGTACTTC. Its translation: CSARVAGVSAEQYF.

This clonotype came up a few times. This sequence joins TRBV10-2 and TRBJ2-1, with 10 bases matching TRBD2. The CDR3 covers 17 residues. The V and J ends lost 3 bases and 0 bases, in that order; junction bases with no gene match: 5. From germline, CDR1 is WSHSY and CDR2 SAAADI. The CDR3 protein is CASSETSGTYSYNEQFF. DNA of the CDR3: TGCGCCAGCAGTGAAACTAGCGGGACATACTCCTACAATGAGCAGTTCTTC.

The chain is built from TRBV12-3 or TRBV12-4 and TRBJ2-4; 13 positions agree with TRBD2. Trimming removed 6 bases from V and 7 bases from J; junction bases left unmatched: 3. CDR3 length equals 14 residues. The CDR3 nucleotides are TGTGCCAGCAGCAGGACTAGCGGGAGCAACATTCAGTACTTC. Its translation: CASSRTSGSNIQYF.

This clonotype has more than one count but fewer than ten. The chain combines TRBV20-1 with TRBJ2-1; no definite D call. Per germline, CDR1 DFQATT and CDR2 SNEGSKA (reference sequence). The CDR3 is 14 residues long. Trimming removed 5 bases at V and 5 bases at J, with 16 bases between. The CDR3 DNA reads as TGCAGTGCTTATACGTGGCTTGGGGACAATGAGCAGTTCTTC. This sequence encodes CSAYTWLGDNEQFF.